This record looks at one T cell receptor (beta chain) sequence and its context. Its antigen is not known. The length of the CDR3 is 17 residues. The germline V gene has CDR1 SGHNT and CDR2 YYREEE (reference sequence). V lost 4 bases and J lost 5; bases outside the gene matches: 13. Sequencing used immunoSEQ multiplex PCR; TCRdb keeps in-frame clones, though not all of them. Of a few million clones listed, 85% to 95% are singletons. The data were obtained in a study of shared clonotypes between healthy human individuals. Findings of the study overall: Sharing of clonotypes among donors was expected to vary with sequencing depth. There were few donors, and this limited the genetic and exposure-history diversity represented.

Donors were healthy HIV-negative adults without recently reported acute infections or vaccinations. The specimen was naive CD4+ T cells from PBMCs. Subset defined: CD45RA+ positively selected. The chain is built from TRBV5-4 and TRBJ2-5; 11 positions agree with TRBD1. The source of this sequence is a man between 18 and 29 years old in good health. Some clones in this sample may be carry-over from other donors' samples. The CDR3 DNA follows: TGTGCCAGCAGCCCTCGGGGACAGGGGGGAATGGGGGAGACCCAGTACTTC. Translating gives CASSPRGQGGMGETQYF.